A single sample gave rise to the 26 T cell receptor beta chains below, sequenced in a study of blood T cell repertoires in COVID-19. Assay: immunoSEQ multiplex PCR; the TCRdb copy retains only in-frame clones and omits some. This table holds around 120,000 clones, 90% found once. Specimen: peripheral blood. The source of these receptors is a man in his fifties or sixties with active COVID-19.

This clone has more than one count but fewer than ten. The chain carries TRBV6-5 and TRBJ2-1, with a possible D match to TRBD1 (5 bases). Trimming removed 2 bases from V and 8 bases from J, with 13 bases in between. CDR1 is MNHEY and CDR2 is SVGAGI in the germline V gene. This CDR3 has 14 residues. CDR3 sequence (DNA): TGTGCCAGCAGTTACAGGGGCTATTCAGATGAGCAGTTCTTC. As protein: CASSYRGYSDEQFF.

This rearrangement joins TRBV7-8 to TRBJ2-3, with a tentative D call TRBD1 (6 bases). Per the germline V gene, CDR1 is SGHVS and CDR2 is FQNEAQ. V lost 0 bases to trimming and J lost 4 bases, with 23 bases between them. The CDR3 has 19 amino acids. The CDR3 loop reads CASSLAPRGRRYFPDTQYF. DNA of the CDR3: TGTGCCAGCAGCTTAGCCCCCAGGGGCCGCAGATATTTCCCAGATACGCAGTATTTT.

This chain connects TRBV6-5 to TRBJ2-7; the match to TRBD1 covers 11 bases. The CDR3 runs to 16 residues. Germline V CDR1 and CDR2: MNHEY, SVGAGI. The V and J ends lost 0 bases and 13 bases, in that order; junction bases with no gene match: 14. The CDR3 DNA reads TGTGCCAGCAGTTACTCGAGTCTAAGGACAGGGGGCTTTCATTACTTC. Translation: CASSYSSLRTGGFHYF.

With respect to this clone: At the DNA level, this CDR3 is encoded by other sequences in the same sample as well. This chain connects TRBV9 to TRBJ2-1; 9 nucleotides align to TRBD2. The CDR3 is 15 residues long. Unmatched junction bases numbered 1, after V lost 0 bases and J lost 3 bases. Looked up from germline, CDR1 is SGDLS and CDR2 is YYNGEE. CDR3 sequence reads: CASSVGAGGYNEQFF. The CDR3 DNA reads TGTGCCAGCAGCGTAGGAGCGGGGGGCTACAATGAGCAGTTCTTC. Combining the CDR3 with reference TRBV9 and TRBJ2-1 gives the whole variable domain DSGVTQTPKHLITATGQRVTLRCSPRSGDLSVYWYQQSLDQGLQFLIQYYNGEERAKGNILERFSAQQFPDLHSELNLSSLELGDSALYFCASSVGAGGYNEQFFGPGTRLTVL.

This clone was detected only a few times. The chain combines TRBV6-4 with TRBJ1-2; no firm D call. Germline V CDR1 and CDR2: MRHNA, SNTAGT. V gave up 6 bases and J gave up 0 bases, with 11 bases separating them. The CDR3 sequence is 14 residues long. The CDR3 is CASSPDLANYGYTF. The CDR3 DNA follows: TGTGCCAGCAGCCCTGACCTAGCTAACTATGGCTACACCTTC.

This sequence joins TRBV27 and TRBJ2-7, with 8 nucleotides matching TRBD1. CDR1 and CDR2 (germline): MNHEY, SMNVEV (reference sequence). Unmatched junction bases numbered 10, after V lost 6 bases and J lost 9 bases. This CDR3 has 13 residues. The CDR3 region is CASSARTGQGQYF. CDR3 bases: TGTGCCAGCAGCGCGCGGACAGGGCAAGGGCAGTACTTC.

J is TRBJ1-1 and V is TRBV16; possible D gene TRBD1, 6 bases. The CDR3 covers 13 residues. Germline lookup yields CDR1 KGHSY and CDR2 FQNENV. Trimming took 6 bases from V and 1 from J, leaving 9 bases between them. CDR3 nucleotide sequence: TGTGCCAGCAGGCAACAGGGGAACACTGAAGCTTTCTTT. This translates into CASRQQGNTEAFF.

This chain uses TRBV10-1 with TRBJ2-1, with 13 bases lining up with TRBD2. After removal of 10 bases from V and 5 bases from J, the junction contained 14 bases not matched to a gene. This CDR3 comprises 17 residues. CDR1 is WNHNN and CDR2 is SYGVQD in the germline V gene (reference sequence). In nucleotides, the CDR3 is TGCGCCATTAGAGACCCGGGACTAGCGGGGAGCCACAATGAGCAGTTCTTC. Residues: CAIRDPGLAGSHNEQFF.

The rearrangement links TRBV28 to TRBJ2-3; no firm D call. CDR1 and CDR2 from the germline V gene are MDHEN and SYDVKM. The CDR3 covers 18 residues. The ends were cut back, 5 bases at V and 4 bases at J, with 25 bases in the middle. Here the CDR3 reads CASSPRTYDRRRADTQYF. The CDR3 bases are TGTGCCAGCAGTCCCCGTACGTATGACCGAAGACGGGCAGATACGCAGTATTTT.

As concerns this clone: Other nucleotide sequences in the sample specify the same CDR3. As DNA, the CDR3 is TGTGCCAGCAGCTTGAGAGGGTTGAACACTGAAGCTTTCTTT. This gives the protein CASSLRGLNTEAFF. The genes are TRBV5-6 and TRBJ1-1, with D unresolved. V lost 1 base, J lost 0 bases, and 7 bases lay in between. CDR1 is SGHDT and CDR2 is YYEEEE in the germline V gene. The CDR3 sequence is 14 residues long.

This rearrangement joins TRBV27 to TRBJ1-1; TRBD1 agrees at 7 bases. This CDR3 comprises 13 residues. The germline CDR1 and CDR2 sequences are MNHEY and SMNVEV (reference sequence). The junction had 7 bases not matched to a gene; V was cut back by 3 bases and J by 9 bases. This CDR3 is CASSFNRGEKAFF. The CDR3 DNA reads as TGTGCCAGCAGTTTCAACAGGGGCGAGAAAGCTTTCTTT.

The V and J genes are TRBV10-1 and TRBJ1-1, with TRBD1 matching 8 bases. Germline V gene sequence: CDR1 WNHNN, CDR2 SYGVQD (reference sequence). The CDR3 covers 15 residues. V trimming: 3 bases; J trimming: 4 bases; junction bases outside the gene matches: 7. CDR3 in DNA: TGCGCCAGCAGTGAACAAGGGACAGGTGCCACTGAAGCTTTCTTT. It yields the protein CASSEQGTGATEAFF.

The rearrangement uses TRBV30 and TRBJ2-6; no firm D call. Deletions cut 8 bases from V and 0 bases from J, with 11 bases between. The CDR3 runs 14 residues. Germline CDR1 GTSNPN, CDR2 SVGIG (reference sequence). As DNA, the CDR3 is TGTGCCGGTCTCTCGCGCTCTGGGGCCAACGTCCTGACTTTC. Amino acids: CAGLSRSGANVLTF.

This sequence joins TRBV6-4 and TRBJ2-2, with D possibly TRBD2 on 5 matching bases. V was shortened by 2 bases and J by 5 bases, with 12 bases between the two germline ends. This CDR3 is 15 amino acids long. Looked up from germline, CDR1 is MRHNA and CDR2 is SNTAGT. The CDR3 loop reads CASSDGSPGTGELFF. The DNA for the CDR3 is TGTGCCAGCAGTGACGGGTCCCCGGGGACCGGGGAGCTGTTTTTT.

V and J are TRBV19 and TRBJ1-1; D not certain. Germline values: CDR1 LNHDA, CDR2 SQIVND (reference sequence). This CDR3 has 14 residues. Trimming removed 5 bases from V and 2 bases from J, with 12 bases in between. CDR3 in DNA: TGTGCCAGTAGTTCGCGTCCTTTTAACACTGAAGCTTTCTTT. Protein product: CASSSRPFNTEAFF.

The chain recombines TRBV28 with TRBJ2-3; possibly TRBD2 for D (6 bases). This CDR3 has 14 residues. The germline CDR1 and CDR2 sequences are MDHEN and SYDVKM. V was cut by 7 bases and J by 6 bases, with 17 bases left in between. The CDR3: CASTLGLTPDTQYF. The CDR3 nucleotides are TGTGCCAGCACCCTAGGACTAACTCCGGATACGCAGTATTTT.

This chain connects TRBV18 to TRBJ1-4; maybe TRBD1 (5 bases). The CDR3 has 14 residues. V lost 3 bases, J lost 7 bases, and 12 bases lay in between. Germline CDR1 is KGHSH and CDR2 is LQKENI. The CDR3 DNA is TGTGCCAGCTCACCTGGCCAGGGAGGTGAAAAACTGTTTTTT. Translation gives CASSPGQGGEKLFF.

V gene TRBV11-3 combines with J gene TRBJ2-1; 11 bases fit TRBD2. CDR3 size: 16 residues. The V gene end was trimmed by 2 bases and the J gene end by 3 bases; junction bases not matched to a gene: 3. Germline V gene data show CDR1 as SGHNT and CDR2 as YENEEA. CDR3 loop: CASSLLGLAVYNEQFF. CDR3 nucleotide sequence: TGTGCCAGCAGCTTACTGGGACTAGCGGTCTACAATGAGCAGTTCTTC.

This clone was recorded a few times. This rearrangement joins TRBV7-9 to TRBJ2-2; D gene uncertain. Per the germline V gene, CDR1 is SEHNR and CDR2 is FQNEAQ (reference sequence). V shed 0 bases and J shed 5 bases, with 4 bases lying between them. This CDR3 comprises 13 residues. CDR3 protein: CASSLASTGELFF. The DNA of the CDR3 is TGTGCCAGCAGCTTAGCGTCAACCGGGGAGCTGTTTTTT.

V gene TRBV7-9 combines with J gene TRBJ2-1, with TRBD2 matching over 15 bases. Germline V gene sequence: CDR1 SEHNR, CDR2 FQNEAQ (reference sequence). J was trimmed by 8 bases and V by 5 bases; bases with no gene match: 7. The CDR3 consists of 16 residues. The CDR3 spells CASSPGLAGGSHEQFF. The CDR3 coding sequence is TGTGCCAGCAGCCCCGGACTAGCGGGAGGGTCCCATGAGCAGTTCTTC. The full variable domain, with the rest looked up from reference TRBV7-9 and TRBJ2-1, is DTGVSQNPRHKITKRGQNVTFRCDPISEHNRLYWYRQTLGQGPEFLTYFQNEAQLEKSRLLSDRFSAERPKGSFSTLEIQRTEQGDSAMYLCASSPGLAGGSHEQFFGPGTRLTVL.

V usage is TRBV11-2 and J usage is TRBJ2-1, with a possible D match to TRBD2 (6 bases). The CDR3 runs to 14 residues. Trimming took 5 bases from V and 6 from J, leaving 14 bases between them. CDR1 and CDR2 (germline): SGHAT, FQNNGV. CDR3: CASSPHPGVNEQFF. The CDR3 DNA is TGTGCCAGCAGCCCCCACCCGGGAGTCAATGAGCAGTTCTTC.

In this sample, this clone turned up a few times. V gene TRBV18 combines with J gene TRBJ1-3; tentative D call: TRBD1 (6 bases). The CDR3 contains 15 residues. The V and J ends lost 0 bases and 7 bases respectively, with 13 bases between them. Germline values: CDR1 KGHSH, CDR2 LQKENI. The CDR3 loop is CASSPPSRGRNTIYF. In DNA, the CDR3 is TGTGCCAGCTCACCACCGTCCAGGGGACGGAACACCATATATTTT.

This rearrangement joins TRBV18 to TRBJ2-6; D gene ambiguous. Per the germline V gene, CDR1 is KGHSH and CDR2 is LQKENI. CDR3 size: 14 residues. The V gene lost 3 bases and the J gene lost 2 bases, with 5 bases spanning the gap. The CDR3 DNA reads TGTGCCAGCTCACCGGAGACTGGGGCCAACGTCCTGACTTTC. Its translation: CASSPETGANVLTF. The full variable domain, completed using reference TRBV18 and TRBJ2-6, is NAGVMQNPRHLVRRRGQEARLRCSPMKGHSHVYWYRQLPEEGLKFMVYLQKENIIDESGMPKERFSAEFPKEGPSILRIQQVVRGDSAAYFCASSPETGANVLTFGAGSRLTVL.

The CDR3 sequence: CASSGLGVNQPQHF. CDR3 nucleotides: TGTGCCAGCAGCGGTTTGGGAGTTAATCAGCCCCAGCATTTT. The chain joins TRBV7-9 to TRBJ1-5, with unresolved D. V dropped 5 bases and J dropped 4 bases, with 12 bases sitting between them. CDR1 and CDR2 from the germline V gene are SEHNR and FQNEAQ (reference sequence). The length of the CDR3 is 14 residues.

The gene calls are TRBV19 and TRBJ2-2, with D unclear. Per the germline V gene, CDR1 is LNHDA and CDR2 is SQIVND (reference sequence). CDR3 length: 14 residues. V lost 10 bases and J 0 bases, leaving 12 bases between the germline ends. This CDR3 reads CATEVTANTGELFF. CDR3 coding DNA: TGTGCCACAGAAGTAACAGCGAACACCGGGGAGCTGTTTTTT.

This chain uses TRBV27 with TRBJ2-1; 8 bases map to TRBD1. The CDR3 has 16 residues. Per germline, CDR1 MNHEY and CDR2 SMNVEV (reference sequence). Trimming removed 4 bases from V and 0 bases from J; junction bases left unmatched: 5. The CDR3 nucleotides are TGTGCCAGCAGTTCCGCGACAGGGGCCTCCTACAATGAGCAGTTCTTC. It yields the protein CASSSATGASYNEQFF.